The sequence of this TCR beta chain was determined in a study of cytomegalovirus exposure and HLA in healthy donors. Germline CDR1 and CDR2: MNHEY and SMNVEV (reference sequence). CDR3 length equals 13 residues. V was cut by 0 bases and J by 1 base, with 3 bases left in between. For this clone: Its target is not known. Other DNA variants within this sample encode the same CDR3.

The study's findings and limits: Productive rates of about 87% or about 30% were seen for most TCR beta V segments in an earlier analysis. Analysis performed later found about 17,000 TCR beta sequences associated with HLA alleles at 0.05 false discovery rate. Later examination showed HLA-associated TCR beta chains had greater clonal expansion than equally common others.

PCR involved 60 Vbeta and 13 Jbeta primers. Some clones are missing from TCRdb's copy, which holds only in-frame ones; the method was immunoSEQ multiplex PCR. The sample shows over 150,000 clones, roughly 85% of them seen only once. This receptor was obtained from a woman aged 45-59 years in good health and CMV-seronegative. The rearrangement uses TRBV27 and TRBJ1-1, with unresolved D. Source material: PBMCs. The CDR3 loop is CASSLSRNTEAFF. CDR3 in DNA: TGTGCCAGCAGTTTATCCCGGAACACTGAAGCTTTCTTT.